The rows below give T cell receptor beta chains drawn from one sample of a study of blood T cell repertoires in COVID-19. Only in-frame clones appear in the TCRdb table, and some are missing; sequencing was by immunoSEQ multiplex PCR. The sample has hundreds of thousands of clones; roughly nine tenths are singletons. The sequencing input was peripheral blood. These TCRs come from a man younger than 30 with COVID-19, enrolled during active disease. The CDR3 runs from the conserved cysteine through the conserved F or W. Clone size is given for some rows only: seen once, a few or many times, or a class if the clone is expanded.

j_call | v_call | clone_size | cdr3_aa
TRBJ2-2 | TRBV6-1 | - | CASSATTSPNTGELFF
TRBJ1-1 | TRBV6-5 | - | CASRLASGAEAFF
TRBJ2-2 | TRBV6-5 | - | CAISGLAGELFF
TRBJ2-1 | TRBV19 | - | CASSINSDPSYNEQFF
TRBJ1-6 | TRBV7-9 | - | CATQGNDSPLHF
TRBJ1-1 | TRBV5-4 | few | CASSRKNTEAFF
TRBJ1-2 | TRBV14 | - | CASSGQANYGYTF
TRBJ1-4 | TRBV6-5 | - | CASRAQGDREKLFF
TRBJ1-1 | TRBV6-1 | - | CASSEVLDTEAFF
TRBJ2-5 | TRBV5-4 | - | CASSLGGPQETQYF
TRBJ2-7 | TRBV7-9 | - | CASSLDLDTGLSSYEQYF
TRBJ1-1 | TRBV19 | once | CASSHGDRAYTTEAFF
TRBJ2-1 | TRBV6-4 | - | CASSETGLFSYNEQFF
TRBJ2-7 | TRBV7-9 | - | CASTAPGATIHEQYF
TRBJ1-4 | TRBV11-3 | - | CASSPGQVANEKLFF